A single sample gave rise to the 19 T cell receptor beta chains below, sequenced in a study of T cell responses to AZD1222 COVID-19 vaccine. Using immunoSEQ multiplex PCR, the repertoire was profiled, and TCRdb retains in-frame clones only, with some absent. Among 120,000 or so clones, 70% to 85% were seen once, and the ten largest hold about 28%. The sequenced sample was peripheral blood, obtained 28 days after the second AZD1222 dose. These receptors came from an adult who received the AZD1222 COVID-19 vaccine.

This clone was counted only a few times. This sequence joins TRBV10-1 and TRBJ1-3, with 8 bases identical to TRBD1. The CDR3 totals 19 residues. CDR1 and CDR2 from the germline V gene are WNHNN and SYGVQD (reference sequence). Germline trimming cut 3 bases from V and 1 base from J; bases unmatched to any gene: 14. CDR3 in DNA: TGCGCCAGCAGTGATTATGGGACAGGCATCTTTTCTTCTGGAAACACCATATATTTT. Protein product: CASSDYGTGIFSSGNTIYF.

This clone occurred a few times. This chain links TRBV5-4 with TRBJ1-1; D is undetermined. The CDR3 is made up of 12 amino acids. CDR1 and CDR2 from the germline V gene are SGHNT and YYREEE (reference sequence). Trimming removed 5 bases at V and 1 base at J, with 6 bases between. The CDR3 sequence: CASRGPNTEAFF. The CDR3 DNA is TGTGCCAGCAGAGGCCCGAACACTGAAGCTTTCTTT.

The sample holds one count of this clone. V and J are TRBV9 and TRBJ1-1, with TRBD1 identical over 7 bases. Trimming at V came to 0 bases and at J to 6 bases, leaving 8 bases not matched to a gene. Germline V CDR1 and CDR2: SGDLS, YYNGEE. The CDR3 covers 15 residues. CDR3 in amino acids: CASSVVPDREAEAFF. The CDR3 DNA sequence: TGTGCCAGCAGCGTAGTCCCCGACAGGGAGGCTGAAGCTTTCTTT.

The chain has TRBV5-1 and TRBJ1-1, with TRBD1 matching 10 bases. Germline CDR1 and CDR2: SGHRS and YFSETQ. CDR3 length: 14 residues. The ends lost 0 bases at V and 7 bases at J; junction bases unmatched: 3. CDR3 residues: CASSLAGTGVEAFF. As DNA, the CDR3 is TGCGCCAGCAGCTTGGCTGGGACAGGGGTTGAAGCTTTCTTT.

The genes are TRBV9 and TRBJ2-2; possible D gene TRBD1, 5 bases. The CDR3 covers 13 residues. The V gene lost 6 bases and the J gene lost 4 bases, with 10 bases spanning the gap. Germline CDR1 is SGDLS and CDR2 is YYNGEE. The CDR3 sequence: CASNRPPTGELFF. The CDR3 DNA reads as TGTGCCAGCAACAGGCCCCCCACCGGGGAGCTGTTTTTT.

The gene calls are TRBV5-6 and TRBJ2-7; possibly TRBD2 for D (5 bases). Trimming removed 5 bases from V and 2 bases from J, with 11 bases in between. CDR3 size: 13 residues. Per germline, CDR1 SGHDT and CDR2 YYEEEE. The CDR3 coding sequence is TGTGCCAGCAGTCGGACTGGCACCTACGAGCAGTACTTC. Amino acid sequence: CASSRTGTYEQYF.

The chain recombines TRBV13 with TRBJ1-1; 7 nucleotides match TRBD1. There are 14 residues in the CDR3. The ends lost 4 bases at V and 3 bases at J; junction bases unmatched: 5. CDR1 PRHDT and CDR2 FYEKMQ come from the germline V gene (reference sequence). CDR3 coding DNA: TGTGCCAGCAGCTCAAAAGGGGGCTACACTGAAGCTTTCTTT. This encodes CASSSKGGYTEAFF.

The rearrangement joins TRBV28 to TRBJ1-2; 10 bases map to TRBD1. Germline CDR1 and CDR2: MDHEN and SYDVKM. This CDR3 contains 16 residues. The trim removed 5 bases at V and 2 bases at J, leaving 8 bases unmatched. The CDR3 is CASSTVGTGVNYGYTF. DNA for the CDR3: TGTGCCAGCAGTACCGTCGGGACAGGGGTAAACTATGGCTACACCTTC.

The chain links TRBV11-2 to TRBJ2-2, with a weak D call TRBD1 (5 bases). Germline CDR1 and CDR2: SGHAT and FQNNGV. Trimming removed 1 base at V and 6 bases at J, with 9 bases between. The CDR3 spans 14 residues. The CDR3 loop reads CASSLGGSSGELFF. DNA for the CDR3: TGTGCCAGCAGCTTAGGGGGCTCGTCCGGGGAGCTGTTTTTT.

This sequence joins TRBV27 and TRBJ1-6; D not resolved. The germline V gene encodes CDR1 MNHEY and CDR2 SMNVEV (reference sequence). V was cut by 5 bases and J by 10 bases, with 9 bases left in between. The CDR3 extends over 12 amino acids. The CDR3 nucleotides read TGTGCCAGCAGTGTGGCGGGCTCACCCCTCCACTTT. Its protein product is CASSVAGSPLHF.

The chain employs TRBV7-8 and TRBJ2-5, with TRBD1 as a possible D gene (8 bases). CDR3 length: 16 amino acids. Germline V gene sequence: CDR1 SGHVS, CDR2 FQNEAQ. Trimming cost V 1 base and J 5 bases, with 17 bases left between them. For the CDR3, the DNA is TGTGCCAGCAGCTTAGGGACAGGGAGGGACGGGGAGACCCAGTACTTC. Translating gives CASSLGTGRDGETQYF.

V is TRBV28 and J is TRBJ1-1; D gene ambiguous. V lost 5 bases and J lost 0, with 7 bases in between. Germline CDR1 and CDR2: MDHEN and SYDVKM. The CDR3 contains 13 residues. The CDR3 coding sequence is TGTGCCAGCAGTCGGGTGGTGAACACTGAAGCTTTCTTT. It codes for CASSRVVNTEAFF.

The chain carries TRBV7-9 and TRBJ1-4; TRBD1 might be the D (5 bases). V was pared by 7 bases and J by 8 bases, with 20 bases between. The germline CDR1 and CDR2 sequences are SEHNR and FQNEAQ (reference sequence). The CDR3 contains 15 residues. The CDR3 sequence: CASTPLEGTVEKLFF. In DNA, the CDR3 is TGTGCCAGCACCCCCCTGGAGGGGACGGTCGAAAAACTGTTTTTT.

This clone has more than one count but fewer than ten. The rearrangement uses TRBV2 and TRBJ1-1; a weak D match, TRBD1 (6 bases). Between the trimmed V and J ends, which lost 4 bases and 4 bases, there was a span of 10 bases. Germline assignment: CDR1 SNHLY and CDR2 FYNNEI. The CDR3 sequence is 13 residues long. The CDR3 DNA follows: TGTGCCAGCAGTGGGGAAGGGGGCACTGAAGCTTTCTTT. Translating it yields CASSGEGGTEAFF.

The V gene is TRBV2, the J gene TRBJ1-1; D possibly corresponds to TRBD1 (5 bases). Trimming took 7 bases from V and 2 from J, leaving 8 bases between them. This CDR3 is 12 amino acids long. Per the germline V gene, CDR1 is SNHLY and CDR2 is FYNNEI. DNA for the CDR3: TGTGCCAGCAAGACAGTAAACACTGAAGCTTTCTTT. Translation: CASKTVNTEAFF.

This clone occurred a few times. The chain recombines TRBV5-6 with TRBJ1-3; D gene unclear. This CDR3 spans 14 amino acids. Trimming left V 1 base short and J 0 bases short, with 5 bases between. Looked up from germline, CDR1 is SGHDT and CDR2 is YYEEEE. CDR3 residues: CASSLFGSGNTIYF. CDR3 DNA sequence: TGTGCCAGCAGCTTGTTTGGCTCTGGAAACACCATATATTTT.

This clone was seen once. The rearrangement links TRBV18 to TRBJ1-5; TRBD1 matches at 7 bases. Germline lookup yields CDR1 KGHSH and CDR2 LQKENI. This CDR3 region has 13 residues. The V gene end was trimmed by 6 bases and the J gene end by 6 bases; junction bases not matched to a gene: 5. The CDR3 bases are TGTGCCAGCTCCGAGGGGGCGGGTCAGCCCCAGCATTTT. This translates into CASSEGAGQPQHF.

V and J are TRBV7-9 and TRBJ2-7; no clear D gene. V was trimmed by 2 bases and J by 10 bases, leaving 12 bases between them. CDR1 is SEHNR and CDR2 is FQNEAQ in the germline V gene (reference sequence). This CDR3 is 12 amino acids long. The CDR3 region has the DNA TGTGCCAGCAGCTTATATCTGGGATCCCAGTACTTC. It is translated as CASSLYLGSQYF.

This sequence joins TRBV28 and TRBJ2-1, with 15 nucleotides matching TRBD2. With V trimmed by 6 bases and J by 6 bases, 6 bases remained unmatched. In germline, CDR1 is MDHEN, CDR2 SYDVKM. CDR3 length: 16 amino acids. The CDR3 DNA follows: TGTGCCAGCAGCCGGACTAGCGGGGGGGATCGCAATGAGCAGTTCTTC. Protein: CASSRTSGGDRNEQFF.